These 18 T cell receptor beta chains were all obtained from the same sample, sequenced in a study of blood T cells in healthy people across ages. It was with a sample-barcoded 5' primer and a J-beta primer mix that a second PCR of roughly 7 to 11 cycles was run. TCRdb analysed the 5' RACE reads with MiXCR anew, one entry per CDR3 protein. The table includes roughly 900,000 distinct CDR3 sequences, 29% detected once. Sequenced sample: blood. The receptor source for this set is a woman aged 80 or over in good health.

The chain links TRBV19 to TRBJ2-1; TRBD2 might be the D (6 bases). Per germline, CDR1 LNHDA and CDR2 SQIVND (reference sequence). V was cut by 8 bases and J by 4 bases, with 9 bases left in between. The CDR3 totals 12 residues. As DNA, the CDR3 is TGTGCCAGTTTGGGGGGTTACAATGAGCAGTTCTTC. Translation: CASLGGYNEQFF.

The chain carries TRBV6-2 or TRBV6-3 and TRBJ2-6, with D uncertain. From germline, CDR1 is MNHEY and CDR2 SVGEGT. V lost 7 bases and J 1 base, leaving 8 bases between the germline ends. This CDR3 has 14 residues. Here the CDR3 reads CASIERSGANVLTF. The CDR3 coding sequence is TGTGCCAGCATTGAGAGATCTGGGGCCAACGTCCTGACTTTC.

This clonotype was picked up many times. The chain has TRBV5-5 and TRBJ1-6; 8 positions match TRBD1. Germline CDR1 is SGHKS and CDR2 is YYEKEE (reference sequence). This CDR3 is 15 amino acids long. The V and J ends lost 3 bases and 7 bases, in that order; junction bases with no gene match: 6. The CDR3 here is CASSSYRGNNSPLHF. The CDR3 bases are TGTGCCAGCAGCTCCTACAGGGGGAACAATTCACCCCTCCACTTT.

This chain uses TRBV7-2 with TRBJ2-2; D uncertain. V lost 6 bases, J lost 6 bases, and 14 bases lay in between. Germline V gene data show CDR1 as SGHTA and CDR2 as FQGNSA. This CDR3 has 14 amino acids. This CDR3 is CASSPGPSAGELFF. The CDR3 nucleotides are TGTGCCAGCAGTCCCGGACCCTCGGCCGGGGAGCTGTTTTTT.

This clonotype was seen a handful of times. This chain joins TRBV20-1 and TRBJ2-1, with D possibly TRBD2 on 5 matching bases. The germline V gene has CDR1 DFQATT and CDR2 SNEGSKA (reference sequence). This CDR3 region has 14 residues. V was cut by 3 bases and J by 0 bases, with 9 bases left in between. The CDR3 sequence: CSASAGVSYNEQFF. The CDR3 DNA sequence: TGCAGTGCTAGCGCCGGGGTCTCCTACAATGAGCAGTTCTTC.

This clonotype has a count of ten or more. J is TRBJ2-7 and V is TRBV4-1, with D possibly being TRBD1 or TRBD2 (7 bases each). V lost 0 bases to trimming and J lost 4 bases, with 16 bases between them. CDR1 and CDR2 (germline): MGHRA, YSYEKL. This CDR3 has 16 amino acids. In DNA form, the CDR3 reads TGCGCCAGCAGCCAAGATAGGGCAGGGGGAGGGTACGAGCAGTACTTC. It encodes CASSQDRAGGGYEQYF.

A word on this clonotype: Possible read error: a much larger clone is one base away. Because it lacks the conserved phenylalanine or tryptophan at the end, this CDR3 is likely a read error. The DNA for the CDR3 is TGTGCCAGCAGTTCGACGGGACTAGCGGGGGGGCCAGATACGCAGTATTCT. This sequence encodes CASSSTGLAGGPDTQYS. This chain connects TRBV12-3 or TRBV12-4 to TRBJ2-3; 16 nucleotides agree with TRBD2. This CDR3 contains 17 residues. Germline trimming cut 4 bases from V and 4 bases from J; bases unmatched to any gene: 5.

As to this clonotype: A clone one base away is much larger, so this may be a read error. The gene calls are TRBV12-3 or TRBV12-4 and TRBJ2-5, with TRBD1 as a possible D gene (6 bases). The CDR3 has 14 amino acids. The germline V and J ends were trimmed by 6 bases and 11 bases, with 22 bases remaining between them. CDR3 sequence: CASSPSQGYNEQYF. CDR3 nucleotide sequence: TGTGCCAGCAGCCCCTCACAGGGCTACAATGAGCAGTACTTC.

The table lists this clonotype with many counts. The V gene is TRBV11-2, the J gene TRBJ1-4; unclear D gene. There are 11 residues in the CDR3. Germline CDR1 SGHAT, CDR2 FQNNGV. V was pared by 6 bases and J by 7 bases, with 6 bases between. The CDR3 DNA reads TGTGCCAGCAGTCGAGGTGAAAAACTGTTTTTT. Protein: CASSRGEKLFF. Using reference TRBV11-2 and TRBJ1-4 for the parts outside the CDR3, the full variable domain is EAGVAQSPRYKIIEKRQSVAFWCNPISGHATLYWYQQILGQGPKLLIQFQNNGVVDDSQLPKDRFSAERLKGVDSTLKIQPAKLEDSAVYLCASSRGEKLFFGSGTQLSVL.

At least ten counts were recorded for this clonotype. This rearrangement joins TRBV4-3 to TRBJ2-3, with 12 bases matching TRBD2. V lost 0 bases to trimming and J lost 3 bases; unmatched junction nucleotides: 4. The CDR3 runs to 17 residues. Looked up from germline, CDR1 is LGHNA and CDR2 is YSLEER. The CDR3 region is CASSQDSLAGGTDTQYF. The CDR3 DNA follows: TGCGCCAGCAGCCAAGACTCCCTAGCGGGGGGGACAGATACGCAGTATTTT.

In DNA, the CDR3 is TGTGCCAGCAGTTACTCTGACAGTAGCAATCAGCCCCAGCATTTT. As protein: CASSYSDSSNQPQHF. The V gene is TRBV5-5, the J gene TRBJ1-5, with D perhaps TRBD1 (5 bases). This CDR3 spans 15 amino acids. V was clipped by 5 bases and J by 0 bases, with 12 bases between them. Germline CDR1 reads SGHKS; CDR2 reads YYEKEE (reference sequence).

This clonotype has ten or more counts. The CDR3: CASSLGDPYGYTF. The DNA of the CDR3 is TGTGCCAGCAGTTTAGGGGATCCCTATGGCTACACCTTC. The chain uses TRBV12-3 or TRBV12-4 and TRBJ1-2, with D unclear. Trimming removed 1 base from V and 4 bases from J, with 7 bases in between. The CDR3 is 13 amino acids.

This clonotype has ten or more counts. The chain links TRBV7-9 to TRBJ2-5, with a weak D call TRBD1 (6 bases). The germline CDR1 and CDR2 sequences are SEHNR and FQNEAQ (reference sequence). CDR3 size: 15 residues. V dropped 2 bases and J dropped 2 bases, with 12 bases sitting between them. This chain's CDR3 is CASSLLGRGQETQYF. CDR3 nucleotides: TGTGCCAGCAGCTTATTAGGCAGGGGTCAAGAGACCCAGTACTTC.

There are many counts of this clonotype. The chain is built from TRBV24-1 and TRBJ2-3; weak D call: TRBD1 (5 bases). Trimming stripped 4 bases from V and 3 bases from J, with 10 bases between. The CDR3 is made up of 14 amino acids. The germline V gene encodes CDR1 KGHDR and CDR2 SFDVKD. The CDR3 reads CATSEQGRTDTQYF. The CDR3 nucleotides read TGTGCCACCAGTGAGCAGGGAAGGACAGATACGCAGTATTTT.

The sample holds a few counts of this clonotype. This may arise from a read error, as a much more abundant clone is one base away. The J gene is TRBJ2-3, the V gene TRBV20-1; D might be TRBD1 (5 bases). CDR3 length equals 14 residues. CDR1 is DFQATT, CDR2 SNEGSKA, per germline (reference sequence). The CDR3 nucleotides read TGCAGTGCTATTGGGGCCCCCGGAAACCCCACGCGGTATTTT. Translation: CSAIGAPGNPTRYF.

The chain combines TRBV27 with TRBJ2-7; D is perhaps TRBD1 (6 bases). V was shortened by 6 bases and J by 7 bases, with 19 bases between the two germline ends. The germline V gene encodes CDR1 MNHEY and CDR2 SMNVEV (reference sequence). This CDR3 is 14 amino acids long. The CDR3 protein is CASRPPRRGNEQYF. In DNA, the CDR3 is TGTGCCAGCAGGCCACCCCGCAGGGGCAATGAGCAGTACTTC.

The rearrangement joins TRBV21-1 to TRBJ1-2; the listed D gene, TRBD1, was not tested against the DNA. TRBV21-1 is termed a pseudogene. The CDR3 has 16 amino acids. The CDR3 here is CASIPFKGGNGYGYTF. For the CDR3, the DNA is TGTGCCAGCATCCCCTTCAAGGGGGGAAATGGGTATGGCTACACCTTC.

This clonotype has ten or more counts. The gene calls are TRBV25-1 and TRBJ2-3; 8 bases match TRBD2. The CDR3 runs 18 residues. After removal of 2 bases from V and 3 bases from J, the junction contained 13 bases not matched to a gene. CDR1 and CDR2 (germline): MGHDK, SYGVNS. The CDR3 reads CASSEALLAGEGTDTQYF. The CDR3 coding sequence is TGTGCCAGCAGTGAAGCCTTGCTAGCGGGCGAGGGGACAGATACGCAGTATTTT.